This is a list of T cell receptor beta chains from one sample in a study of blood T cell repertoires in COVID-19. TCRdb keeps only in-frame clones here, not all; method: immunoSEQ multiplex PCR. The sample has fewer than 250,000 clones, 85% seen once. The specimen was peripheral blood. All receptors come from a woman aged 55 to 70 with active or convalescent COVID-19. The CDR3 runs from the conserved cysteine through the conserved F or W. The order of the fields is V gene, J gene, D gene, clone size, CDR3 protein, CDR3 DNA. The D gene is left open where the match is weak. Clone size appears in some rows only: once, few, many, or a class for an expanded clone.

V: TRBV6-5
J: TRBJ2-3
D: .
size: .
CDR3: CASTHRGSPQYF
DNA: TGTGCCAGCACCCACCGGGGTTCTCCGCAGTATTTT

V: TRBV11-2
J: TRBJ2-2
D: TRBD2
size: .
CDR3: CASNIKGLATGELFF
DNA: TGTGCCAGCAATATTAAGGGACTAGCGACCGGGGAGCTGTTTTTT

V: TRBV6-5
J: TRBJ2-7
D: TRBD2
size: few
CDR3: CASLSPGGSYEQYF
DNA: TGTGCCAGCCTCAGCCCGGGAGGCTCCTACGAGCAGTACTTC

V: TRBV6-5
J: TRBJ2-5
D: TRBD1
size: .
CDR3: CASSSTGTWETQYF
DNA: TGTGCCAGCAGTTCGACAGGGACGTGGGAGACCCAGTACTTC

V: TRBV6-5
J: TRBJ1-5
D: .
size: .
CDR3: CASRGQLNQPQHF
DNA: TGTGCCAGCAGAGGACAGCTAAATCAGCCCCAGCATTTT

V: TRBV2
J: TRBJ2-1
D: TRBD2
size: .
CDR3: CASSRLAGDNEQFF
DNA: TGTGCCAGCAGTAGACTAGCGGGGGACAATGAGCAGTTCTTC

V: TRBV5-1
J: TRBJ1-6
D: TRBD1
size: .
CDR3: CASSRPDRESPLHF
DNA: TGCGCCAGCAGCCGACCCGACAGGGAATCACCCCTCCACTTT

V: TRBV28
J: TRBJ2-5
D: TRBD2
size: .
CDR3: CASSLRLAGGIETQYF
DNA: TGTGCCAGCAGTTTACGGCTAGCGGGGGGGATAGAGACCCAGTACTTC

V: TRBV7-9
J: TRBJ2-1
D: TRBD2
size: .
CDR3: CANDPEAGALLKSYNEQFF
DNA: TGTGCCAACGACCCGGAGGCGGGAGCACTGTTAAAATCCTACAATGAGCAGTTCTTC

V: TRBV7-9
J: TRBJ1-5
D: .
size: few
CDR3: CASSRDTALFQPQHF
DNA: TGTGCCAGCAGCCGGGACACGGCATTGTTTCAACCCCAGCATTTT

V: TRBV27
J: TRBJ2-1
D: .
size: .
CDR3: CASSFADGSWDEQFF
DNA: TGTGCCAGCAGTTTTGCGGACGGGAGCTGGGATGAGCAGTTCTTC

V: TRBV7-7
J: TRBJ2-5
D: .
size: .
CDR3: CASSLGGSQTPGETQYF
DNA: TGTGCTAGCAGCTTAGGAGGCTCGCAAACTCCAGGGGAGACCCAGTACTTC

V: TRBV10-1
J: TRBJ1-1
D: .
size: .
CDR3: CASKGDTEAFF
DNA: TGCGCCAGCAAGGGAGACACTGAAGCTTTCTTT

V: TRBV2
J: TRBJ2-3
D: .
size: .
CDR3: CASSEAGTGVGQYF
DNA: TGTGCCAGCAGTGAAGCGGGGACGGGAGTCGGGCAGTATTTT

V: TRBV5-8
J: TRBJ2-2
D: .
size: few
CDR3: CASSLDSRYTGELFF
DNA: TGTGCCAGCAGCCTAGACAGTCGGTACACCGGGGAGCTGTTTTTT

V: TRBV11-3
J: TRBJ2-2
D: .
size: .
CDR3: CATIAEVANTGELFF
DNA: TGTGCCACCATCGCGGAGGTCGCGAACACCGGGGAGCTGTTTTTT

V: TRBV2
J: TRBJ2-1
D: .
size: .
CDR3: CASSEKRRSYNEQFF
DNA: TGTGCCAGCAGCGAAAAGCGTCGCTCCTACAATGAGCAGTTCTTC

V: TRBV7-8
J: TRBJ1-2
D: TRBD1
size: few
CDR3: CASSLGSQGGDGYTF
DNA: TGTGCCAGCAGCTTAGGTTCACAGGGGGGCGACGGCTACACCTTC

V: TRBV5-1
J: TRBJ1-1
D: .
size: .
CDR3: CASSLGQGSTEAFF
DNA: TGCGCCAGCAGCTTGGGGCAGGGGAGCACTGAAGCTTTCTTT

V: TRBV29-1
J: TRBJ1-2
D: .
size: .
CDR3: CSVVAGIPPNYGYTF
DNA: TGCAGCGTTGTAGCAGGGATCCCTCCTAACTATGGCTACACCTTC

V: TRBV14
J: TRBJ2-3
D: TRBD2
size: .
CDR3: CASSQGVSGGDTQYF
DNA: TGTGCCAGCAGCCAAGGGGTTAGCGGGGGCGATACGCAGTATTTT

V: TRBV6-5
J: TRBJ1-1
D: TRBD1
size: .
CDR3: CASSYSVGGTGVAFF
DNA: TGTGCCAGCAGTTACTCTGTTGGTGGGACAGGGGTGGCTTTCTTT

V: TRBV10-3
J: TRBJ2-1
D: TRBD2
size: once
CDR3: CAISEDRLAGAKDEQFF
DNA: TGTGCCATCAGTGAGGACCGACTAGCGGGGGCCAAAGATGAGCAGTTCTTC

V: TRBV6-5
J: TRBJ2-1
D: TRBD2
size: .
CDR3: CASSSWGLAGNNEQFF
DNA: TGTGCCAGCAGTTCATGGGGACTAGCGGGGAACAATGAGCAGTTCTTC

V: TRBV23-1
J: TRBJ2-1
D: TRBD1
size: .
CDR3: CASSLRRTGGLNEQFF
DNA: TGCGCCAGCTCCTTGCGAAGGACAGGGGGTCTTAATGAGCAGTTCTTC

V: TRBV29-1
J: TRBJ2-1
D: TRBD2
size: .
CDR3: CSVALRLAVNNEQFF
DNA: TGCAGCGTTGCCCTACGACTAGCGGTTAACAATGAGCAGTTCTTC

V: TRBV3-1/TRBV3-2
J: TRBJ1-2
D: .
size: .
CDR3: CASSQVGSANRDGYTF
DNA: TGTGCCAGCAGCCAAGTAGGGAGTGCCAACAGGGACGGCTACACCTTC

V: TRBV9
J: TRBJ1-5
D: .
size: .
CDR3: CASSPTGGFNQPQHF
DNA: TGTGCCAGCAGCCCTACTGGAGGTTTCAATCAGCCCCAGCATTTT

V: TRBV5-6
J: TRBJ1-2
D: .
size: .
CDR3: CASSLTVSYGYTF
DNA: TGTGCCAGCAGCTTGACAGTCAGCTATGGCTACACCTTC